This T cell receptor (beta chain) was identified during a study of CD8 T cells in Susac syndrome. The CDR3 length is 15 residues. Looked up from germline, CDR1 is DFQATT and CDR2 is SNEGSKA (reference sequence). Germline trimming cut 7 bases from V and 3 bases from J; bases unmatched to any gene: 10. From blood CD8+ and CD4+ T cells, TCR beta sequences were generated. Purification of the CD8+ and CD4+ T cells relied on negative isolation, and TEMRA cells underwent FACS enrichment. Only one count was recorded for this clonotype. RNA, at about 0.5 to 1 ug, was reverse transcribed with random hexamers. The authors amplified TCR beta CDR3 across 54 Vbeta and 13 Jbeta using immunoSEQ multiplex PCR. TCRdb redid the calling of the immunoSEQ multiplex PCR reads with MiXCR, one entry per CDR3 protein. Among under 200,000 distinct CDR3 sequences, approximately 95% were seen once, and the ten largest hold around 0.1%.

The clonotype comes from a human donor in good health. The gene calls are TRBV20-1 and TRBJ2-7, with 12 bases aligning to TRBD2. The sequenced material came from CD4+ T cells from PBMCs. CDR3 region: CSVPPPGLAGYEQYF. The DNA for the CDR3 is TGCAGTGTTCCACCCCCGGGACTAGCGGGCTACGAGCAGTACTTC.